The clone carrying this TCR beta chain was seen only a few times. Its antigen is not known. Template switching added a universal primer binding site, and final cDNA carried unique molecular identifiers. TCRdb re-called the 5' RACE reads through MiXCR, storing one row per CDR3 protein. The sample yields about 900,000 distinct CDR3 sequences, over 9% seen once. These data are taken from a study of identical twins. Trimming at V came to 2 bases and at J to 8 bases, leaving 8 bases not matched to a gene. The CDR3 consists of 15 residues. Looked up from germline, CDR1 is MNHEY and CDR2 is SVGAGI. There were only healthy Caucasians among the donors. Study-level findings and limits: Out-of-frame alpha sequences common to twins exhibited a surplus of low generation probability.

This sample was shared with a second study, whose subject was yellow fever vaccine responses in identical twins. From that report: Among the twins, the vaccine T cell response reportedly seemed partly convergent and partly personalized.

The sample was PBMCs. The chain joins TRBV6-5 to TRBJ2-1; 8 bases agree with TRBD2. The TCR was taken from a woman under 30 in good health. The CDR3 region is CASSYEGLELDEQFF. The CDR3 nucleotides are TGTGCCAGCAGTTACGAGGGACTAGAGTTGGATGAGCAGTTCTTC.